This T cell receptor (beta chain) was identified during a study of blood T cell repertoires in COVID-19 (dated by TCRdb to the early 2020s). Broadly, across the study: Samples covering the acute and convalescent phases of COVID-19 were provided by collaborators in the United States, Italy and Spain. The material from the prospective study consisted of cDNA or gDNA derived from T cells, B-cell-depleted T cells, or PBMCs. Subjects who had been exposed to COVID-19, were actively infected with it, or had recovered from it provided the deeply sampled blood TCRbeta repertoires that made up the dataset. A freely available public database, intended as a resource for researchers studying the immune response to SARS-CoV-2, is where the repertoires were released. The samples were drawn from two sources: the first 160 participants of the ongoing ImmuneRACE study, and fewer than 1,500 subjects contributed by 6 global collaborators. Sample metadata almost always included a de-identified subject ID, COVID-19 status, age in years and sex. Where available, HLA class I and class II types were taken from metadata supplied by the sample provider and were not determined by assay-based typing. What the work shows at the level of the full study, not this receptor alone: The quantity of clinical and demographic metadata differed by source and by participant and was supplied without curation.

TCRbeta CDR3 regions were amplified from genomic DNA using the immunoSEQ Assay, a bias-controlled multiplex PCR. The authors processed their data as follows. The number of nucleated cells in each sample was estimated from the amplification of reference gene primers within the assay. To quantify the absolute abundance of each unique TCRbeta CDR3 rearrangement, sequence reads were collapsed and filtered. For each sample, productive Simpson clonality was calculated by taking the square root of Simpson's diversity index across productive rearrangements. The table was pulled from immuneACCESS by TCRdb, which kept in-frame rearrangements only. Such tables lose some clones; where checked, under half of the loss comes from unresolved V genes, and the rest has no known cause. Clonal size and the V and J genes are those of that table, whereas D and trimming came from the DNA. This sample has about 100,000 clones in its table, and roughly 85% of those were observed once. The ten top clones hold under 2.5% of the sample.

From the cysteine through the phenylalanine, the CDR3 covers 13 amino acids. Of the read, only the CDR3 DNA is kept; its 39 bases are in frame from base 1. CDR1 and CDR2 are drawn from the germline V gene (reference sequence): LNHDA, SQIVND. Trimming removed 6 bases from V and 0 bases from J, leaving 5 bases between the germline ends. As concerns this clone: Which antigen it targets is not known. There are no base qualities to consult, and no much larger clone falls within one base.

Collaborating institutions collected whole blood in K2EDTA tubes following their own protocols. For TCRbeta analysis, collaborator samples were shipped as frozen whole blood, as isolated PBMCs, or as DNA extracted from either sample type. Sequencing was done on a sample of peripheral blood. The V and J genes are TRBV19 and TRBJ2-2; the D gene cannot be named for sure. This sequence originates from a man aged 50 to 59 with active COVID-19. The CDR3 sequence is CASSRTNTGELFF. The nucleotides read TGTGCCAGTAGCAGGACGAACACCGGGGAGCTGTTTTTT. Beyond the CDR3, the reference TRBV19 and TRBJ2-2 genes provide the residues; the full variable domain reads: DGGITQSPKYLFRKEGQNVTLSCEQNLNHDAMYWYRQDPGQGLRLIYYSQIVNDFQKGDIAEGYSVSREKKESFPLTVTSAQKNPTAFYLCASSRTNTGELFFGEGSRLTVL.